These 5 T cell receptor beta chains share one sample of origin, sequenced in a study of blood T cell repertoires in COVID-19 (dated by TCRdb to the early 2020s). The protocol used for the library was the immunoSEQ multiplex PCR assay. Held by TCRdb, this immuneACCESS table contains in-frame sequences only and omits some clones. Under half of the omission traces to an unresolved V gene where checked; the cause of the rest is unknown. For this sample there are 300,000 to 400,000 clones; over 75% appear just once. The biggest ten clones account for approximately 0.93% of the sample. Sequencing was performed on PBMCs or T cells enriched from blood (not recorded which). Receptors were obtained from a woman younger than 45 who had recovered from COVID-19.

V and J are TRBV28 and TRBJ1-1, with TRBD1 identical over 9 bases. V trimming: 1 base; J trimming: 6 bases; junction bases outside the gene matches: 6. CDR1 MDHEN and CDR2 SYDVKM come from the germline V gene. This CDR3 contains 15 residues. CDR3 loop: CASSLLDRGGSEAFF. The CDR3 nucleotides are TGTGCCAGCAGTTTATTGGACAGGGGTGGCTCTGAAGCTTTCTTT.

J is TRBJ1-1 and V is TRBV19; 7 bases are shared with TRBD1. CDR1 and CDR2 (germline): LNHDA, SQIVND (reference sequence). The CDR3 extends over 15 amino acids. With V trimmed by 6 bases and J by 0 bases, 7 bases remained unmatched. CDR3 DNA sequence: TGTGCCAGTAGGACGGCGGGACAGTTGAACACTGAAGCTTTCTTT. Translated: CASRTAGQLNTEAFF.

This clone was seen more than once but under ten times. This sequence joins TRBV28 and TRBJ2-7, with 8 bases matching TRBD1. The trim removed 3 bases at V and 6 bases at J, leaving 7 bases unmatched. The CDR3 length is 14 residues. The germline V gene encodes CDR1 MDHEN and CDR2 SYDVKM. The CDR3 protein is CASSLGGRGLEQYF. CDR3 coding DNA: TGTGCCAGCAGTTTGGGAGGCAGGGGGCTCGAGCAGTACTTC.

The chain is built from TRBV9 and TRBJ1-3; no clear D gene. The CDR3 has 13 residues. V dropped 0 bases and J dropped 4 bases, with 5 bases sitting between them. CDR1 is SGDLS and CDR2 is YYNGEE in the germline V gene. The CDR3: CASSVAIGNTIYF. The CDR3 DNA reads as TGTGCCAGCAGCGTAGCCATCGGAAACACCATATATTTT.

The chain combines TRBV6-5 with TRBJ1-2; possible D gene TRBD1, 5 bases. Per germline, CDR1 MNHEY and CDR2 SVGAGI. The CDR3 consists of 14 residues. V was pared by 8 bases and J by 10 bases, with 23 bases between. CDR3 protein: CASLLEPSGGIYTF. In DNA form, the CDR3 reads TGTGCCAGCCTCCTCGAACCGTCGGGGGGGATCTACACCTTC.